Here is one TCR beta chain with its context. Some clones are missing from TCRdb's copy, which holds only in-frame ones; the method was immunoSEQ multiplex PCR. There are about 89,000 clones in the sample; 80% occur only once, and 15% to 20% lies in the top ten. This sample is part of a study of blood T cell repertoires in COVID-19. This CDR3 is 15 amino acids long. Germline V gene sequence: CDR1 GTSNPN, CDR2 SVGIG (reference sequence). V lost 4 bases, J lost 2 bases, and 9 bases stayed unmatched. Sample: peripheral blood. The V gene is TRBV30, the J gene TRBJ2-3; TRBD2 matches 7 bases. The TCR was taken from a woman aged 80 or over with acute or convalescent COVID-19. CDR3 nucleotide sequence: TGTGCCTGGACCCTCGGGGACTACCCCACAGATACGCAGTATTTT. Translating it yields CAWTLGDYPTDTQYF.